These 26 T cell receptor beta chains originate from one sample sequenced in a study of CD8 T cells in ankylosing spondylitis. TCRdb re-called the 5' RACE reads through MiXCR, storing one row per CDR3 protein. The sample yields about 250,000 distinct CDR3 sequences, 8% to 10% seen once. What was sequenced was blood, either unsorted or a sorted T cell fraction (not recorded which). These receptor sequences come from a female donor with ankylosing spondylitis or in good health (not recorded which).

Many counts were recorded for this clonotype. The rearrangement joins TRBV27 to TRBJ1-6, with D unresolved. Germline-derived CDR1 and CDR2 are MNHEY and SMNVEV (reference sequence). The germline V and J ends were trimmed by 5 bases and 9 bases, with 20 bases remaining between them. The CDR3 totals 16 residues. The CDR3 sequence: CASSLQVSGVGSPLHF. The CDR3 nucleotides are TGTGCCAGCAGTCTCCAGGTTTCTGGAGTGGGTTCACCCCTCCACTTT.

A remark on this clonotype: A much larger clone lies a single base off, so this may be a read error. The chain joins TRBV6-1 to TRBJ1-6, with no clear D. Germline-derived CDR1 and CDR2 are MNHNS and SASEGT. Trimming stripped 3 bases from V and 8 bases from J, with 14 bases between. This CDR3 is built from 15 residues. The CDR3 is CASSDLVVTDSPLHF. The CDR3 region has the DNA TGTGCCAGCAGTGATCTTGTGGTGACGGATTCACCCCTCCACTTT.

This clonotype was found many times. V and J are TRBV6-1 and TRBJ1-1, with a possible D match to TRBD1 (5 bases). The CDR3 runs 14 residues. Germline loops: CDR1 MNHNS, CDR2 SASEGT. Trimming stripped 6 bases from V and 3 bases from J, with 14 bases between. For the CDR3, the DNA is TGTGCCAGCAGCCGGAGCAGGGCCTACACTGAAGCTTTCTTT. Protein product: CASSRSRAYTEAFF.

This clonotype was counted between two and nine times. This chain connects TRBV5-4 to TRBJ2-4, with 7 bases aligning to TRBD2. Looked up from germline, CDR1 is SGHNT and CDR2 is YYREEE (reference sequence). The V gene end was trimmed by 7 bases and the J gene end by 1 base; junction bases not matched to a gene: 8. The CDR3 is 15 amino acids. CDR3 loop: CASGSRGEAKNIQYF. The CDR3 DNA follows: TGTGCCAGCGGATCTCGGGGGGAGGCCAAAAACATTCAGTACTTC.

This clonotype has a handful of counts. The chain has TRBV5-1 and TRBJ2-5; 13 positions match TRBD2. Unmatched junction bases numbered 4, after V lost 5 bases and J lost 6 bases. This CDR3 has 14 residues. The germline gives CDR1 SGHRS, CDR2 YFSETQ. CDR3 region: CASRTSGRSKTQYF. CDR3 coding DNA: TGCGCCAGCAGGACTAGCGGGAGGAGTAAGACCCAGTACTTC.

This chain joins TRBV7-9 and TRBJ2-1; D might be TRBD2 (6 bases). Germline assignment: CDR1 SEHNR and CDR2 FQNEAQ (reference sequence). The CDR3 spans 15 residues. Trimming removed 7 bases from V and 8 bases from J, with 21 bases in between. The CDR3 is CASTLGTWYLDEQFF. The CDR3 nucleotides read TGTGCCAGCACCCTAGGGACTTGGTACCTAGATGAGCAGTTCTTC.

This clonotype has a count of ten or more. The chain joins TRBV29-1 to TRBJ2-3, with no clear D. The V gene lost 4 bases and the J gene lost 4 bases, with 12 bases spanning the gap. The CDR3 runs to 13 residues. The germline CDR1 and CDR2 sequences are SQVTM and ANQGSEA. CDR3 sequence: CSVVRSKADTQYF. The CDR3 region has the DNA TGCAGCGTTGTTCGTAGCAAAGCAGATACGCAGTATTTT.

Remarks on this clonotype: This may be a read error: a much more frequent sequence differs by one nucleotide. The chain has TRBV2 and TRBJ2-7, with 7 bases lining up with TRBD2. The germline V gene has CDR1 SNHLY and CDR2 FYNNEI. The CDR3 extends over 11 amino acids. The V segment lost 8 bases and the J segment 7 bases; nucleotides outside the gene matches: 5. DNA for the CDR3: TGTGCCAGCTCTTGGGAGGGTGAGCAGTACTTC. Translating it yields CASSWEGEQYF.

This clonotype has ten or more counts. This chain joins TRBV18 and TRBJ1-5, with D possibly being TRBD1 (5 bases). This CDR3 spans 15 amino acids. Trimming removed 5 bases from V and 0 bases from J, with 11 bases in between. From germline, CDR1 is KGHSH and CDR2 LQKENI. In nucleotides, the CDR3 is TGTGCCAGCTCAGCGACAGACCCTAGCAATCAGCCCCAGCATTTT. This sequence encodes CASSATDPSNQPQHF.

The table lists this clonotype with many counts. In DNA form, the CDR3 reads TGTGCCAGCAACAACAGGGGGAACACTGAAGCTTTCTTT. Translating gives CASNNRGNTEAFF. This chain joins TRBV6-5 and TRBJ1-1, with TRBD1 identical over 7 bases. Germline values: CDR1 MNHEY, CDR2 SVGAGI. The junction had 3 bases not matched to a gene; V was cut back by 7 bases and J by 1 base. The CDR3 loop spans 13 amino acids.

This clonotype has ten or more counts. At one end, the junction sequence differs from germline, possibly due to a read error. The chain joins TRBV28 to TRBJ2-4, with D possibly TRBD2 on 6 matching bases. The CDR3 is 9 residues long. Germline lookup yields CDR1 MDHEN and CDR2 SYDVKM. The CDR3 sequence is CASSFAGIF. The CDR3 DNA is TGTGCCAGCAGTTTCGCGGGAATCTTC.

This clonotype was counted at least ten times. The J gene is TRBJ2-7, the V gene TRBV20-1; TRBD1 agrees at 7 bases. V gave up 6 bases and J gave up 5 bases; unmatched junction bases: 7. Germline-derived CDR1 and CDR2 are DFQATT and SNEGSKA (reference sequence). The CDR3 runs to 12 residues. In nucleotides, the CDR3 is TGCAGTGCGCCCGACAGGGTCAACGAGCAGTACTTC. Translation: CSAPDRVNEQYF.

This clonotype was seen repeatedly, ten times or more. The rearrangement links TRBV5-1 to TRBJ2-4, with a weak D call TRBD2 (5 bases). The V end was cut by 0 bases, the J end by 1 base, with 5 bases between. CDR1 and CDR2 from the germline V gene are SGHRS and YFSETQ. The CDR3 is 14 amino acids. The CDR3 DNA reads TGCGCCAGCAGCTTGGGAGGGGCCAAAAACATTCAGTACTTC. Amino acids: CASSLGGAKNIQYF.

This clonotype was seen many times. The CDR3 DNA follows: TGTGCCATCAGTGAGCCTGGTAGCGGGAGGGCCCTCAAGGATGAGCAGTTCTTC. This codes for CAISEPGSGRALKDEQFF. V is TRBV10-3 and J is TRBJ2-1, with 11 bases identical to TRBD2. V dropped 2 bases and J dropped 8; count of bases not matched to a gene: 14. Germline CDR1 reads ENHRY; CDR2 reads SYGVKD. This CDR3 region has 18 residues.

This clonotype was found many times. The chain links TRBV20-1 to TRBJ2-7, with TRBD2 identical over 10 bases. This CDR3 is 13 amino acids long. J lost 3 bases, V lost 5 bases, and 4 bases had no gene match. Germline-derived CDR1 and CDR2 are DFQATT and SNEGSKA (reference sequence). The CDR3 sequence is CSAWTSGNYEQYF. Here the CDR3 DNA reads TGCAGTGCTTGGACTAGCGGAAACTACGAGCAGTACTTC.

Only a few counts were recorded for this clonotype. The chain links TRBV7-2 to TRBJ2-3, with 13 bases that match TRBD2. This CDR3 has 15 residues. Germline V gene data show CDR1 as SGHTA and CDR2 as FQGNSA. V gave up 5 bases and J gave up 7 bases; unmatched junction bases: 6. CDR3 amino acids: CASSPETSGRYTQYF. The CDR3 DNA sequence: TGTGCCAGCAGCCCCGAGACTAGCGGGAGGTATACGCAGTATTTT.

This clonotype was counted ten times or more. The chain combines TRBV9 with TRBJ2-1; possible D gene TRBD2, 6 bases. Germline loops: CDR1 SGDLS, CDR2 YYNGEE. This CDR3 spans 15 amino acids. V dropped 0 bases and J dropped 6 bases, with 13 bases sitting between them. The CDR3 bases are TGTGCCAGCAGCGTAGACGGGAGAATCTTCAATGAGCAGTTCTTC. Protein product: CASSVDGRIFNEQFF.

This clonotype was picked up many times. CDR3 loop: CASSYDGPWGEQYF. CDR3 DNA: TGTGCCAGCAGCTACGACGGCCCCTGGGGCGAGCAGTACTTC. J is TRBJ2-7 and V is TRBV7-2; D uncertain. Per germline, CDR1 SGHTA and CDR2 FQGNSA. V gave up 4 bases and J gave up 6 bases, with 16 bases separating them. The length of the CDR3 is 14 residues.

This clonotype was seen a few times. At one end, the junction sequence differs from germline, possibly due to a read error. The chain links TRBV3-1 to TRBJ2-1, with 16 bases that match TRBD2. CDR1 is LGHDT, CDR2 YNNKEL, per germline (reference sequence). The CDR3 runs to 17 residues. The CDR3: CASTQGTSGRAFNEQFF. The CDR3 DNA is TGTGCCAGCACCCAAGGGACTAGCGGGAGGGCCTTTAATGAGCAGTTCTTC.

In regard to this clonotype: Since a much larger clone is just one base distant, this may be a read error. The chain employs TRBV28 and TRBJ2-7, with 7 bases identical to TRBD1. The V gene's germline CDR1 is MDHEN and CDR2 SYDVKM. The CDR3 is made up of 17 amino acids. The DNA for the CDR3 is TGTTCCAGCAGTTTCAAGCGACAGGGTACCAGAAACTACGAGCAGTACTTC. Protein product: CSSSFKRQGTRNYEQYF.

This clonotype has ten or more counts. The chain has TRBV12-3 or TRBV12-4 and TRBJ2-6; weak D call: TRBD1 (6 bases). The CDR3 sequence is 21 residues long. V was pared by 3 bases and J by 2 bases, with 26 bases between. The CDR3 region is CASSFRRDRPPRSAGANVLTF. CDR3 in DNA: TGTGCCAGCAGTTTCCGGCGAGACAGGCCACCACGCTCTGCTGGGGCCAACGTCCTGACTTTC.

This clonotype showed up many times. J is TRBJ2-5 and V is TRBV6-5; D gene uncertain. Trimming removed 4 bases from V and 1 base from J, with 7 bases in between. This CDR3 is 13 amino acids long. The germline CDR1 and CDR2 sequences are MNHEY and SVGAGI. CDR3 in amino acids: CASSSGFQETQYF. The CDR3 nucleotides are TGTGCCAGCAGTTCAGGTTTCCAAGAGACCCAGTACTTC.

This clonotype was found many times. V is TRBV4-3 and J is TRBJ2-5; 10 nucleotides agree with TRBD1. Per germline, CDR1 LGHNA and CDR2 YSLEER. Germline trimming cut 0 bases from V and 2 bases from J; bases unmatched to any gene: 6. This CDR3 is built from 17 residues. The CDR3: CASSQDGGTGEQETQYF. The CDR3 DNA reads TGCGCCAGCAGCCAAGATGGGGGGACAGGGGAACAAGAGACCCAGTACTTC.

This clonotype was counted many times. The V gene is TRBV7-9, the J gene TRBJ1-5; D is undetermined. Germline loops: CDR1 SEHNR, CDR2 FQNEAQ (reference sequence). V lost 1 base and J lost 6, with 7 bases in between. The CDR3 has 13 amino acids. CDR3 sequence reads: CASSLEFGQPQHF. The CDR3 DNA follows: TGTGCCAGCAGCTTAGAGTTTGGTCAGCCCCAGCATTTT.

The chain employs TRBV3-1 and TRBJ2-5; 7 bases agree with TRBD2. The CDR3 spans 16 residues. From germline, CDR1 is LGHDT and CDR2 YNNKEL (reference sequence). V gave up 4 bases and J gave up 5 bases; unmatched junction bases: 13. The CDR3 nucleotides are TGTGCCAGCAGCCTTCCCACATCTAGCGGATGGGAGACCCAGTACTTC. Its protein product is CASSLPTSSGWETQYF.

This clonotype was recorded at least ten times. This chain links TRBV27 with TRBJ1-5; D is undetermined. CDR3 length: 15 amino acids. Germline V gene sequence: CDR1 MNHEY, CDR2 SMNVEV (reference sequence). The V gene lost 3 bases and the J gene lost 3 bases, with 12 bases spanning the gap. CDR3 protein: CASSLSRTYNQPQHF. The CDR3 DNA reads as TGTGCCAGCAGTTTGAGCAGAACTTACAATCAGCCCCAGCATTTT.